The 29 T cell receptor beta chains listed next were all sequenced from one sample in a study of vaccination and CD4 T cells after COVID-19. Treatment of the sample: roughly 10-day PBMC culture with coronavirus spike peptide pools or control peptides (ViraFEST assay). The Oncomine TCR Beta short-read assay was applied to DNA of cultured CD4+ T cells. TCRdb ran MiXCR on the PCR reads and lists one entry per CDR3 protein. The table records more than 15,000 distinct CDR3 sequences, around 50% of them present only once. Their recognized antigens are unknown. Specimen: CD4+ T cells from blood, cultured in vitro. Receptor source: a human donor who had recovered from COVID-19.

The chain carries TRBV4-3 and TRBJ2-1; TRBD2 matches at 7 bases. Looked up from germline, CDR1 is LGHNA and CDR2 is YSLEER. Trimming removed 3 bases from V and 9 bases from J; junction bases left unmatched: 5. The CDR3 consists of 13 residues. The CDR3 loop is CASSHLGGSEQFF. CDR3 nucleotide sequence: TGCGCCAGCAGCCACCTTGGCGGGAGTGAGCAGTTCTTC.

This clonotype showed up just once. This chain joins TRBV2 and TRBJ2-4, with 9 positions matching TRBD1. The CDR3 is 14 residues long. Germline loops: CDR1 SNHLY, CDR2 FYNNEI. The junction had 6 bases not matched to a gene; V was cut back by 10 bases and J by 2 bases. The CDR3 sequence: CATGDRETKNIQYF. The CDR3 coding sequence is TGTGCCACCGGGGACAGGGAGACCAAAAACATTCAGTACTTC.

The chain links TRBV6-1 to TRBJ2-7, with D uncertain. Deletions cut 6 bases from V and 2 bases from J, with 8 bases between. Germline CDR1 and CDR2: MNHNS and SASEGT. This CDR3 is 12 amino acids long. As DNA, the CDR3 is TGTGCCAGCAGCAGACTTCCCTACGAGCAGTACTTC. Protein: CASSRLPYEQYF.

The rearrangement uses TRBV6-1 and TRBJ1-1; D may be TRBD1 (6 bases). The V and J ends lost 4 bases and 4 bases respectively, with 16 bases between them. The V gene's germline CDR1 is MNHNS and CDR2 SASEGT. CDR3 length: 15 residues. The CDR3 loop reads CASSARTWGATEAFF. CDR3 nucleotide sequence: TGTGCCAGCAGTGCGAGGACCTGGGGGGCCACTGAAGCTTTCTTT.

The gene calls are TRBV27 and TRBJ2-3; 11 nucleotides agree with TRBD2. The CDR3 is made up of 16 amino acids. Unmatched junction bases numbered 8, after V lost 4 bases and J lost 5 bases. The germline V gene encodes CDR1 MNHEY and CDR2 SMNVEV (reference sequence). The CDR3 DNA sequence: TGTGCCAGCAGTTCCTCACTAGCGGGAGCGAAAGATACGCAGTATTTT. Protein sequence: CASSSSLAGAKDTQYF.

The genes are TRBV19 and TRBJ1-6; D uncertain. With 3 bases removed from V and 8 bases from J, the gap between germline ends came to 8 bases. CDR1 LNHDA and CDR2 SQIVND come from the germline V gene (reference sequence). The CDR3 has 13 amino acids. CDR3 DNA sequence: TGTGCCAGTAGTATGCAGACCGATTCACCCCTCCACTTT. Its protein is CASSMQTDSPLHF.

The CDR3 is CASSVRVSYEQYF. Here the CDR3 DNA reads TGTGCCAGCAGTGTCCGCGTGTCTTACGAGCAGTACTTC. The rearrangement links TRBV25-1 to TRBJ2-7; no firm D call. The CDR3 runs 13 residues. V was cut by 4 bases and J by 4 bases, with 11 bases left in between. The germline gives CDR1 MGHDK, CDR2 SYGVNS.

This rearrangement joins TRBV20-1 to TRBJ2-2, with 7 bases identical to TRBD2. The CDR3 has 14 amino acids. The germline CDR1 and CDR2 sequences are DFQATT and SNEGSKA (reference sequence). V trimming: 1 base; J trimming: 7 bases; junction bases outside the gene matches: 6. This chain's CDR3 is CSARAAGAVGELFF. CDR3 sequence (DNA): TGCAGTGCTAGAGCTGCGGGAGCGGTCGGGGAGCTGTTTTTT.

In this sample, this clonotype turned up once. V usage is TRBV6-2 or TRBV6-3 and J usage is TRBJ2-5, with 9 bases that match TRBD1. Per the germline V gene, CDR1 is MNHEY and CDR2 is SVGEGT. This CDR3 region has 15 residues. The J segment lost 3 bases and the V segment lost 6 bases, leaving 8 bases of the junction unmatched. CDR3 coding DNA: TGTGCCAGCAGGTATCGGACAGGGGAGAAAGAGACCCAGTACTTC. This codes for CASRYRTGEKETQYF.

This chain links TRBV7-3 with TRBJ2-3; no clear D gene. CDR1 is SGHTA, CDR2 FQGTGA, per germline. Trimming shortened V by 3 bases and J by 6 bases, and 13 bases separated the two germline ends. The CDR3 is 14 amino acids. CDR3 sequence (DNA): TGTGCCAGCAGCTTGAGACGGATTCCTGATACGCAGTATTTT. Its protein is CASSLRRIPDTQYF.

V gene TRBV4-1 combines with J gene TRBJ1-1, with TRBD1 matching 8 bases. J lost 3 bases, V lost 4 bases, and 10 bases had no gene match. CDR3 length: 16 amino acids. Germline V gene data show CDR1 as MGHRA and CDR2 as YSYEKL. As DNA, the CDR3 is TGCGCCAGCAGCCGTGGCAGGGGGCTACCCGACACTGAAGCTTTCTTT. Its protein is CASSRGRGLPDTEAFF.

The CDR3 DNA sequence: TGTGCCAGCAGCCTCCCTGGGGGGGAGACCCAGTACTTC. It codes for CASSLPGGETQYF. This sequence joins TRBV12-3 or TRBV12-4 and TRBJ2-5, with D perhaps matching TRBD2 (6 bases). This CDR3 has 13 amino acids. Trimming pared 6 bases from V and 5 bases from J, leaving 13 bases between.

CDR3 loop: CAWRGSGDTQYF. The CDR3 DNA sequence: TGTGCCTGGAGGGGCAGTGGAGATACGCAGTATTTT. The chain is built from TRBV30 and TRBJ2-3; D remains ambiguous. This CDR3 contains 12 residues. The germline V gene has CDR1 GTSNPN and CDR2 SVGIG (reference sequence). The V end was cut by 3 bases, the J end by 5 bases, with 9 bases between.

CDR3 region: CATSRAPRLAGGPSEQYF. CDR3 DNA sequence: TGTGCCACCAGCAGAGCGCCCCGACTAGCGGGAGGGCCTAGCGAGCAGTACTTC. This chain links TRBV15 with TRBJ2-7; 14 nucleotides agree with TRBD2. CDR1 is LNHNV and CDR2 is YYDKDF in the germline V gene (reference sequence). The CDR3 spans 18 residues. Trimming cost V 1 base and J 6 bases; bases outside gene matches: 11.

This sequence joins TRBV19 and TRBJ1-6, with D maybe TRBD1 (5 bases). Per the germline V gene, CDR1 is LNHDA and CDR2 is SQIVND (reference sequence). The CDR3 length is 13 residues. Trimming took 5 bases from V and 7 from J, leaving 9 bases between them. CDR3 region: CASSPRQNSPLHF. CDR3 DNA: TGTGCCAGTAGTCCCCGACAGAATTCACCCCTCCACTTT.

This clonotype turned up a few times. The CDR3 sequence: CSASRRGGSNQPQHF. The DNA for the CDR3 is TGCAGTGCTAGTCGGAGGGGCGGGAGCAATCAGCCCCAGCATTTT. The chain has TRBV20-1 and TRBJ1-5; tentative D call: TRBD1 (5 bases). Germline assignment: CDR1 DFQATT and CDR2 SNEGSKA (reference sequence). The CDR3 sequence is 15 residues long. V was trimmed by 3 bases and J by 1 base, leaving 13 bases between them.

The V call is TRBV20-1, the J call TRBJ2-3; no clear D. V was trimmed by 0 bases and J by 4 bases, leaving 11 bases between them. Germline values: CDR1 DFQATT, CDR2 SNEGSKA (reference sequence). This CDR3 comprises 14 residues. The CDR3 region is CSARDRRSPDTQYF. The CDR3 nucleotides are TGCAGTGCTAGAGATCGACGGAGTCCAGATACGCAGTATTTT.

The gene calls are TRBV5-1 and TRBJ1-2; D is unresolved. This CDR3 has 12 residues. Germline assignment: CDR1 SGHRS and CDR2 YFSETQ. V lost 4 bases to trimming and J lost 3 bases, with 7 bases between them. The CDR3 region has the DNA TGCGCCAGCAGCGCTCAGTACTATGGCTACACCTTC. Protein product: CASSAQYYGYTF.

The chain has TRBV2 and TRBJ2-7; 10 bases are a match to TRBD1. V shed 5 bases, J shed 2 bases, and the junction held 6 bases outside the gene matches. This CDR3 spans 15 amino acids. Per germline, CDR1 SNHLY and CDR2 FYNNEI. CDR3 nucleotides: TGTGCCAGCAGTCCCAGACAGGGGGCGGCCTACGAGCAGTACTTC. Translating it yields CASSPRQGAAYEQYF.

The rearrangement joins TRBV11-1 to TRBJ1-6, with unresolved D. The V gene's germline CDR1 is SGHAT and CDR2 FQDESV (reference sequence). The CDR3 consists of 12 residues. V shed 3 bases and J shed 6 bases, with 3 bases lying between them. The CDR3 sequence: CASSFSNSPLHF. CDR3 DNA sequence: TGTGCCAGCAGCTTTTCTAATTCACCCCTCCACTTT.

This clonotype was seen only a few times. V and J are TRBV27 and TRBJ2-1; 12 positions agree with TRBD2. CDR1 and CDR2 from the germline V gene are MNHEY and SMNVEV (reference sequence). This CDR3 has 18 amino acids. V was pared by 3 bases and J by 3 bases, with 9 bases of the junction left unmatched. The CDR3 nucleotides read TGTGCCAGCAGTTTTACCTATACTAGCGGGAGGTTCTACAATGAGCAGTTCTTC. This codes for CASSFTYTSGRFYNEQFF.

This clonotype appeared a few times. The rearrangement uses TRBV15 and TRBJ1-5; D may be TRBD1 (5 bases). The germline V and J ends were trimmed by 0 bases and 11 bases, with 11 bases remaining between them. Germline loops: CDR1 LNHNV, CDR2 YYDKDF (reference sequence). The CDR3 consists of 13 residues. The CDR3 spells CATSRDAQGAQHF. CDR3 bases: TGTGCCACCAGCAGAGATGCGCAGGGCGCCCAGCATTTT.

The chain has TRBV5-1 and TRBJ1-2; 7 nucleotides agree with TRBD1. Trimming took 4 bases from V and 7 from J; bases not matched to a gene: 10. From germline, CDR1 is SGHRS and CDR2 YFSETQ. The CDR3 is made up of 14 amino acids. The CDR3 is CASSITGERRGYTF. The CDR3 DNA reads as TGCGCCAGCAGCATAACAGGGGAGCGGCGTGGCTACACCTTC.

This chain connects TRBV5-1 to TRBJ2-5, with D possibly matching TRBD2 (5 bases). Germline V gene lookup returns CDR1 SGHRS and CDR2 YFSETQ. V dropped 6 bases and J dropped 3 bases, with 9 bases sitting between them. CDR3 length: 12 residues. CDR3 DNA: TGCGCCAGCAAGGAGGTCGAAGAGACCCAGTACTTC. Amino acids: CASKEVEETQYF.

This clonotype was observed a few times. The chain recombines TRBV20-1 with TRBJ2-7; no clear D. The length of the CDR3 is 11 residues. Germline V CDR1 and CDR2: DFQATT, SNEGSKA (reference sequence). CDR3 DNA: TGCAGCGCAGGATCCAACTACGAGCAGTACTTC. Its protein product is CSAGSNYEQYF.

V gene TRBV6-1 combines with J gene TRBJ1-6; D perhaps matches TRBD1 (5 bases). The germline V gene has CDR1 MNHNS and CDR2 SASEGT. Trimming stripped 0 bases from V and 16 bases from J, with 10 bases between. The CDR3 sequence is 12 residues long. For the CDR3, the DNA is TGTGCCAGCAGTGAAGCGGGGCGGCAGCTCCACTTT. Protein product: CASSEAGRQLHF.

This clonotype came up a few times. The chain employs TRBV27 and TRBJ1-2; a possible D gene is TRBD1 (6 bases). CDR3 length: 14 residues. Germline V gene sequence: CDR1 MNHEY, CDR2 SMNVEV (reference sequence). V was pared by 5 bases and J by 5 bases, with 15 bases between. The CDR3 sequence is CASSDRNSAYGYTF. The CDR3 coding sequence is TGTGCCAGCAGTGACAGGAACTCGGCTTATGGCTACACCTTC.

This clonotype was seen a handful of times. J is TRBJ1-1 and V is TRBV2; D is perhaps TRBD1 (6 bases). CDR1 SNHLY and CDR2 FYNNEI come from the germline V gene. The CDR3 runs 14 residues. The V end was cut by 2 bases, the J end by 7 bases, with 14 bases between. CDR3 in amino acids: CASSEHAGVGEAFF. CDR3 sequence (DNA): TGTGCCAGCAGTGAACACGCAGGGGTCGGTGAAGCTTTCTTT.

V usage is TRBV20-1 and J usage is TRBJ1-6; tentatively, D is TRBD1 (5 bases). Germline V gene sequence: CDR1 DFQATT, CDR2 SNEGSKA (reference sequence). The CDR3 has 16 residues. Trimming removed 3 bases at V and 10 bases at J, with 22 bases between. CDR3 in DNA: TGCAGTGCTAGGGGTGCCCACAAGGGGAGGAGATCACCCCTCCACTTT. Its translation: CSARGAHKGRRSPLHF.